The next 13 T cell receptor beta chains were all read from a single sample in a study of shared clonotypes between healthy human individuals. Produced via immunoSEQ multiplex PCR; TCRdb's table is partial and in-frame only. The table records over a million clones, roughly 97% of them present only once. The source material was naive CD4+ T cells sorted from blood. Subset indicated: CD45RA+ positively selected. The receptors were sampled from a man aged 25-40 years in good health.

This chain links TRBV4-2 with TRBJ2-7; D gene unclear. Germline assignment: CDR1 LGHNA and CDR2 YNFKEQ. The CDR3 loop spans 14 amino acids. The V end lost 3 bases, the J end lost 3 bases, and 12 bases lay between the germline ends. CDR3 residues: CASSQQSKDYEQYF. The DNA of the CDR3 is TGTGCCAGCAGCCAGCAATCGAAGGACTACGAGCAGTACTTC.

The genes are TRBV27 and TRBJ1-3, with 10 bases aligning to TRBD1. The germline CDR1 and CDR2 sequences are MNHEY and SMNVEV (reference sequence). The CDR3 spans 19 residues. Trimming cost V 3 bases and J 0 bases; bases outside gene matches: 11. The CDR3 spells CASSFRAPGQGFSGNTIYF. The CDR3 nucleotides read TGTGCCAGCAGTTTCCGGGCGCCGGGACAGGGGTTCTCTGGAAACACCATATATTTT.

The DNA of the CDR3 is TGTGCCAGCAGCGCCGGACAGAACACCGGGGAGCTGTTTTTT. Amino acid sequence: CASSAGQNTGELFF. The chain links TRBV5-6 to TRBJ2-2, with a weak D call TRBD1 (5 bases). The CDR3 runs to 14 residues. V shed 4 bases and J shed 1 base, with 8 bases lying between them. The V gene's germline CDR1 is SGHDT and CDR2 YYEEEE.

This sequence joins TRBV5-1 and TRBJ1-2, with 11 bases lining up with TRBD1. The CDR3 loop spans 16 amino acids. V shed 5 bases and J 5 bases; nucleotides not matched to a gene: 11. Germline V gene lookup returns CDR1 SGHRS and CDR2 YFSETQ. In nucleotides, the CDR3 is TGCGCCAGCAGGCCAGGGACAGGGGGTATGGATTATGGCTACACCTTC. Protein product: CASRPGTGGMDYGYTF.

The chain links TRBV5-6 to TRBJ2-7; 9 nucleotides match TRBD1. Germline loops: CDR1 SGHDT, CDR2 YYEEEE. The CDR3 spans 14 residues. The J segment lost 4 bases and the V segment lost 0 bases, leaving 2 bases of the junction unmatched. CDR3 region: CASSLAGTGYEQYF. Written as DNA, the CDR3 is TGTGCCAGCAGCTTGGCCGGGACAGGGTACGAGCAGTACTTC. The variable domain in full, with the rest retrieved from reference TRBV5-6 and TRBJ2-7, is DAGVTQSPTHLIKTRGQQVTLRCSPKSGHDTVSWYQQALGQGPQFIFQYYEEEERQRGNFPDRFSGHQFPNYSSELNVNALLLGDSALYLCASSLAGTGYEQYFGPGTRLTVT.

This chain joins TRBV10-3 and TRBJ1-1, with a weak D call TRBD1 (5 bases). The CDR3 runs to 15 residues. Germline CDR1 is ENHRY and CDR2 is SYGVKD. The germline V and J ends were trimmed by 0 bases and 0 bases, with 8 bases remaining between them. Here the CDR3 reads CAISESWGVNTEAFF. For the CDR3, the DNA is TGTGCCATCAGTGAGTCGTGGGGGGTGAACACTGAAGCTTTCTTT.

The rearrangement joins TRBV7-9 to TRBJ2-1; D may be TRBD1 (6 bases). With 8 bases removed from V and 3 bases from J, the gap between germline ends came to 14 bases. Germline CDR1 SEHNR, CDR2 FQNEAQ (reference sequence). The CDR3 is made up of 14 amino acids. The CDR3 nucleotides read TGTGCCAGCGGAACAGGGTTTTTCTACAATGAGCAGTTCTTC. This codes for CASGTGFFYNEQFF. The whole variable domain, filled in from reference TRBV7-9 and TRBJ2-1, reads DTGVSQNPRHKITKRGQNVTFRCDPISEHNRLYWYRQTLGQGPEFLTYFQNEAQLEKSRLLSDRFSAERPKGSFSTLEIQRTEQGDSAMYLCASGTGFFYNEQFFGPGTRLTVL.

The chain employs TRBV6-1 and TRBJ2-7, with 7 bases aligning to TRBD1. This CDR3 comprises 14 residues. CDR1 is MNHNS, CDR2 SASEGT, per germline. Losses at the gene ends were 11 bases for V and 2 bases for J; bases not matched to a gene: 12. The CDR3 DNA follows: TGTGCCGGCAAACCGGGACAGCAAGCCTACGAGCAGTACTTC. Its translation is CAGKPGQQAYEQYF.

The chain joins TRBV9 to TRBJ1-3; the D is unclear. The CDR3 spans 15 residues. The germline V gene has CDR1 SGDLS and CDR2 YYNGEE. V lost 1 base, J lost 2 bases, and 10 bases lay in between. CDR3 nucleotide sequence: TGTGCCAGCAGCGTACTCAGTGTCCCTGGAAACACCATATATTTT. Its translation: CASSVLSVPGNTIYF.

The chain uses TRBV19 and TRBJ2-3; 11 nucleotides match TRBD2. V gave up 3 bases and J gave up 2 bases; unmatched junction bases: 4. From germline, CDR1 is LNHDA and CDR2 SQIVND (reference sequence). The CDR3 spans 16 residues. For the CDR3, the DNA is TGTGCCAGTAGTATTCTAGCGGGAGGCGTCACAGATACGCAGTATTTT. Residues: CASSILAGGVTDTQYF.

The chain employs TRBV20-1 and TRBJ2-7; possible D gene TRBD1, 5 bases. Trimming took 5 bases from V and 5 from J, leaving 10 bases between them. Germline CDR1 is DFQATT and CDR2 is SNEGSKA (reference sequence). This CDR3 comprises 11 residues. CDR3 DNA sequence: TGCAGTGCTGGCAGGGTAGACGAGCAGTACTTC. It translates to CSAGRVDEQYF.

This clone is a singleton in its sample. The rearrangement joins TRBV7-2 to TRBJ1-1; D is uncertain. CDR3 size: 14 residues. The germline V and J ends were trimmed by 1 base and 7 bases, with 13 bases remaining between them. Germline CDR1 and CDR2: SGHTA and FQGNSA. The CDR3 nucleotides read TGTGCCAGCAGCTTAGTCGGGAGCATAAGTGAAGCTTTCTTT. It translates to CASSLVGSISEAFF.

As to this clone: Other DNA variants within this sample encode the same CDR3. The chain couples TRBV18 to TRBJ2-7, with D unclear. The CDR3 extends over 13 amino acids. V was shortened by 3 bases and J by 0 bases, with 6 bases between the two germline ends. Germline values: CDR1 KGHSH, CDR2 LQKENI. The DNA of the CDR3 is TGTGCCAGCTCACCTATAGGCTCCTACGAGCAGTACTTC. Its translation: CASSPIGSYEQYF.